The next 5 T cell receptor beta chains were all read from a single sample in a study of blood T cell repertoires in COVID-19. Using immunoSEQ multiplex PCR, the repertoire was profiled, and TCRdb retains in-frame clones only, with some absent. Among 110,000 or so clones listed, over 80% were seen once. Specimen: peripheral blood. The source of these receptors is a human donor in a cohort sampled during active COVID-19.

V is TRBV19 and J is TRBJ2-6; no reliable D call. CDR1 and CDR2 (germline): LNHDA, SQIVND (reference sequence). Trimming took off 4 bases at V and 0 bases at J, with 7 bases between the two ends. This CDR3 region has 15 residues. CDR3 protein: CASSTGGSGANVLTF. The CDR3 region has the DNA TGTGCCAGTAGTACAGGTGGCTCTGGGGCCAACGTCCTGACTTTC.

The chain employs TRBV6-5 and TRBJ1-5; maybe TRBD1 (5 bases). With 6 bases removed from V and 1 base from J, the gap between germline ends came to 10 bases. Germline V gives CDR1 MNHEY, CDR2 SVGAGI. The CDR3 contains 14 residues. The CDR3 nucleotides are TGTGCCAGCAGCGGCCGGGGGAGCAATCAGCCCCAGCATTTT. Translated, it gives CASSGRGSNQPQHF.

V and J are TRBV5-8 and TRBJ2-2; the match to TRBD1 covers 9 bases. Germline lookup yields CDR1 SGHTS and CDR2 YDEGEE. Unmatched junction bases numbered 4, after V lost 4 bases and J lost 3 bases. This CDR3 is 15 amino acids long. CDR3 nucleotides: TGTGCCAGCAGCCGGGGGACAGGGCACACCGGGGAGCTGTTTTTT. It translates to CASSRGTGHTGELFF.

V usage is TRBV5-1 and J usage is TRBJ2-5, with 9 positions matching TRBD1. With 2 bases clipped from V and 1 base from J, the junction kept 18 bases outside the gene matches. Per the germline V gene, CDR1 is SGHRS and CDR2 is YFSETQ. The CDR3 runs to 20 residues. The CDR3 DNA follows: TGCGCCAGCAGCTTTTTAACAGGGGGCGCCAACTTACCCTCCCAAGAGACCCAGTACTTC. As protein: CASSFLTGGANLPSQETQYF.

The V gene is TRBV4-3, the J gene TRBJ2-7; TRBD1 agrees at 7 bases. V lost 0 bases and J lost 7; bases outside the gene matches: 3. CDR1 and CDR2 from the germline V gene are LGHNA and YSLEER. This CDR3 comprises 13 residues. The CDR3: CASSQDFRGEQYF. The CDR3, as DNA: TGCGCCAGCAGCCAAGACTTCAGGGGGGAGCAGTACTTC.